This T cell receptor beta chain was identified during a study of shared clonotypes between healthy human individuals. Study results and caveats: On the whole, naive subsets had larger estimated richness than memory subsets had. Of the naive CD4 clonotypes, around 4.7% were shared across several donors. At large depth, rarefaction still showed sorted-subset sequencing to be incomplete.

In the naive CD8 group, cells lacked CD45RO and were positively selected for CCR7, so terminally differentiated effector memory CD45RA+ cells were left out. Repertoires were generated with immunoSEQ multiplex PCR, while TCRdb's copy carries only in-frame clones and drops some. Of 700,000 to 950,000 clones listed, 95% to 97% are singletons. As to this clone: The antigen remains undetermined.

Germline assignment: CDR1 SEHNR and CDR2 FQNEAQ (reference sequence). The CDR3 runs to 16 residues. V was pared by 6 bases and J by 3 bases, with 21 bases between. The rearrangement links TRBV7-9 to TRBJ2-7; a weak D match, TRBD1 (5 bases). This TCR derives from a man aged 25-45 years in good health. Sequencing used naive CD8+ T cells sorted from blood. In DNA, the CDR3 is TGTGCCAGCAGGTTAAGCAATGTGACAGAAGACTACGAGCAGTACTTC. Translated, it gives CASRLSNVTEDYEQYF.